This is a list of T cell receptor beta chains from one sample in a study of CD8+ T cells in alopecia areata. TCRdb keeps only in-frame clones here, not all; method: immunoSEQ multiplex PCR. The repertoire holds around 100,000 clones, less than 60% seen once, with 3% to 3.5% in the top ten. This material consisted of CD4+ T cells sorted from blood, taken at week 24, from a patient treated with tofacitinib. The source of these receptors is a human donor with alopecia areata. Both conserved end residues are part of each CDR3. D genes are given only for firm matches. The size entry is marked missing in some rows and otherwise reads once, few, many or a size class.

d_call clone_size j_call v_call cdr3_aa cdr3_nt
- - TRBJ1-5 TRBV6-5 CASSFDYGNQPQHF TGTGCCAGCAGTTTCGACTACGGCAATCAGCCCCAGCATTTT
- - TRBJ2-7 TRBV29-1 CSVQSYEQYF TGCAGCGTACAGAGCTACGAGCAGTACTTC
- - TRBJ2-7 TRBV29-1 CSVERQDSGNEQYF TGCAGCGTTGAGAGACAGGACAGCGGGAACGAGCAGTACTTC
- few TRBJ1-5 TRBV7-2 CASSLDQGMGQPQHF TGTGCCAGCAGCTTAGATCAGGGTATGGGACAGCCCCAGCATTTT
- - TRBJ1-1 TRBV6-5 CASVGQMNTEAFF TGTGCCAGTGTAGGCCAGATGAACACTGAAGCTTTCTTT
- - TRBJ1-1 TRBV7-2 CASSSLGMGNTEAFF TGTGCCAGCAGCTCCTTAGGGATGGGGAACACTGAAGCTTTCTTT
- - TRBJ2-1 TRBV27 CASSHRGLKGNEQFF TGTGCCAGCAGCCACCGTGGACTAAAGGGAAATGAGCAGTTCTTC
- - TRBJ2-2 TRBV4-2 CASSQDTGGPAGELFF TGTGCCAGCAGCCAAGATACGGGGGGCCCGGCCGGGGAGCTGTTTTTT
TRBD1 - TRBJ2-5 TRBV7-2 CASSLAGTGQETQYF TGTGCCAGCAGCTTAGCGGGGACAGGCCAAGAGACCCAGTACTTC
TRBD1 - TRBJ2-5 TRBV30 CAWRSKSRGETQYF TGTGCCTGGAGGTCCAAGAGCAGGGGGGAGACCCAGTACTTC
- - TRBJ2-5 TRBV5-1 CASSYQGGETQYF TGCGCCAGCAGCTACCAAGGAGGGGAGACCCAGTACTTC
- - TRBJ2-7 TRBV30 CAWSHSAYEQYF TGTGCCTGGAGTCACAGCGCCTACGAGCAGTACTTC
- few TRBJ1-1 TRBV27 CASSFTGQTEAFF TGTGCCAGCAGTTTCACTGGTCAGACTGAAGCTTTCTTT
TRBD1 once TRBJ1-6 TRBV2 CASSGDRGNSPLHF TGTGCCAGCAGCGGGGACAGGGGTAATTCACCCCTCCACTTT
- - TRBJ1-1 TRBV2 CASSPAGGTEAFF TGTGCCAGCTCCCCGGCGGGGGGCACTGAAGCTTTCTTT
- - TRBJ2-5 TRBV27 CASSFAGRAETQYF TGTGCCAGCAGTTTTGCGGGCCGGGCGGAGACCCAGTACTTC
- - TRBJ2-7 TRBV4-3 CASSQEGDSRREQYF TGCGCCAGCAGCCAAGAGGGGGATTCCCGCCGCGAGCAGTACTTC
- - TRBJ1-2 TRBV2 CASSPLRNRDKREGYTF TGTGCCAGCAGTCCATTACGAAACCGGGACAAGAGAGAAGGCTACACCTTC
- - TRBJ1-1 TRBV6-6 CASSKQVNTEAFF TGTGCCAGCAGTAAACAGGTTAACACTGAAGCTTTCTTT
- - TRBJ1-6 TRBV4-3 CASSQEGTRTNSPLHF TGCGCCAGCAGCCAAGAGGGGACAAGGACCAATTCACCCCTCCACTTT
TRBD1 - TRBJ2-4 TRBV4-2 CASSQVPGTGVGVLAKNIQYF TGTGCCAGCAGCCAAGTCCCAGGGACAGGGGTTGGGGTCCTAGCCAAAAACATTCAGTACTTC
- - TRBJ1-3 TRBV10-3 CAISDRNSGNTIYF TGTGCCATCAGCGACAGAAACTCTGGAAACACCATATATTTT
- - TRBJ2-3 TRBV5-6 CASSLSGADTQYF TGTGCCAGCAGCTTATCGGGCGCAGATACGCAGTATTTT
- - TRBJ1-1 TRBV2 CASSEAHLGVNTEAFF TGTGCCAGCAGTGAAGCGCATCTGGGGGTGAACACTGAAGCTTTCTTT
- - TRBJ2-4 TRBV4-2 CASSQESPRGAGTANIQYF TGTGCCAGCAGCCAAGAAAGCCCCAGGGGGGCCGGTACGGCAAACATTCAGTACTTC
- - TRBJ1-6 TRBV5-1 CASSKDTTYNSPLHF TGCGCCAGCAGCAAGGACACGACCTATAATTCACCCCTCCACTTT
TRBD2 - TRBJ2-3 TRBV30 CAWRAASGLTDTQYF TGTGCCTGGAGGGCAGCTAGCGGCCTCACAGATACGCAGTATTTT
- - TRBJ2-3 TRBV19 CASRGTDTQYF TGTGCCAGTAGGGGAACAGATACGCAGTATTTT
- - TRBJ2-2 TRBV5-6 CASSLTMNTGELFF TGTGCCAGCAGCTTGACAATGAACACCGGGGAGCTGTTTTTT
- once TRBJ2-2 TRBV25-1 CASRRTDTGELFF TGTGCCAGCCGACGGACAGACACCGGGGAGCTGTTTTTT
- - TRBJ1-4 TRBV2 CASRTGTNVEKLFF TGTGCCAGCAGGACCGGGACAAATGTTGAAAAACTGTTTTTT
- - TRBJ2-1 TRBV29-1 CSVDSLLF TGCAGCGTGGACAGTCTGCTCTTC
- - TRBJ1-2 TRBV29-1 CSVGGTEYGYTF TGCAGCGTTGGGGGTACAGAGTATGGCTACACCTTC
- - TRBJ1-5 TRBV25-1 CASRGMGTNQPQHF TGTGCCAGCAGGGGAATGGGTACTAATCAGCCCCAGCATTTT
- - TRBJ2-5 TRBV5-4 CASSLAPPETQYF TGTGCCAGCAGCTTGGCTCCCCCGGAGACCCAGTACTTC
- - TRBJ1-1 TRBV15 CATSRGGQMMNTEAFF TGTGCCACCAGCAGGGGCGGACAGATGATGAACACTGAAGCTTTCTTT
TRBD1 few TRBJ2-1 TRBV30 CAWSVQQGTYNEQFF TGTGCCTGGAGTGTACAACAGGGGACCTACAATGAGCAGTTCTTC
TRBD1 - TRBJ1-5 TRBV7-9 CASSLAGQSNQPQHF TGTGCCAGCAGCTTAGCGGGACAGAGCAATCAGCCCCAGCATTTT
- - TRBJ2-7 TRBV15 CATSRDRGGGSYEQYF TGTGCCACCAGCAGAGATCGTGGGGGTGGGTCCTACGAGCAGTACTTC
- - TRBJ1-2 TRBV9 CASSDLSPLKGYTF TGTGCCAGCAGCGACTTGAGTCCGTTAAAGGGCTACACCTTC
- - TRBJ2-7 TRBV28 CASSLDISYEQYF TGTGCCAGCAGTCTTGATATCAGCTACGAGCAGTACTTC
- - TRBJ2-3 TRBV7-2 CASSLVWGPLADTQYF TGTGCCAGCAGCTTAGTATGGGGGCCGCTCGCAGATACGCAGTATTTT
- - TRBJ2-7 TRBV29-1 CSVENARAYEQYF TGCAGCGTTGAAAATGCCAGGGCGTACGAGCAGTACTTC
TRBD1 - TRBJ1-4 TRBV10-3 CAISELDRGAGKLFF TGTGCCATCAGTGAGTTAGACAGGGGGGCCGGAAAACTGTTTTTT
- - TRBJ1-2 TRBV20-1 CSARVQGF TGCAGTGCTAGGGTGCAAGGCTTC
- - TRBJ2-1 TRBV2 CASSEGEVNEQFF TGTGCCAGCAGTGAGGGGGAAGTCAATGAGCAGTTCTTC